This T cell receptor beta chain was identified in a study of a mutant IDH1 vaccine in newly diagnosed glioma. Study context: Patients previously underwent radiotherapy, temozolomide, or both, and most underwent both.

Study results and caveats: Apparently unrelated to pseudoprogression were changes in the top peripheral T cell clonotypes.

The germline CDR1 and CDR2 sequences are SGHNT and YYREEE (reference sequence). The CDR3 covers 15 residues. Trimming took off 4 bases at V and 0 bases at J, with 13 bases between the two ends. Only in-frame clones appear in the TCRdb table, and some are missing; sequencing was by immunoSEQ multiplex PCR. The profile covers about 33,000 clones, with approximately 91% appearing a single time and around 5% taken by the ten largest. Time point: baseline, week 1 (first vaccination visit). Treatment given: pre-vaccination baseline after standard-of-care therapy. Each of the donors came in with new WHO grade 3 or 4 astrocytomas that were IDH1-mutant and ATRX-lost. This clone was picked up one time. Antigen unknown.

The genes are TRBV5-4 and TRBJ1-2, with D tentatively TRBD1 (6 bases). The TCR sequence derives from a woman aged 35 to 49 with glioma. The sample consisted of PBMCs, taken from a glioma patient treated with radiotherapy, temozolomide or both. The CDR3 bases are TGTGCCAGCAGCGGGGGGGACAAAGCTAACTATGGCTACACCTTC. Translated: CASSGGDKANYGYTF.